A selection of T cell receptor beta chains follows, all from one sample in a study of blood T cell repertoires in COVID-19. Profiling relied on immunoSEQ multiplex PCR, and the TCRdb table lists in-frame clones only, not all of them. The sample has 50,000 or so clones; roughly 83% are singletons. The sequenced sample consisted of peripheral blood. These receptors were taken from a man between 65 and 79 years old with acute or convalescent COVID-19. Each CDR3 is given without its conserved first and last residue. Each record gives: J gene, clone size, V gene, CDR3 protein. Clone size is not always given. Where it is, it says once, few, many or a class for expanded clones.

>TRBJ1-4|NA|TRBV7-9
ASSPATPNEKLF
>TRBJ2-3|NA|TRBV7-3
ASTSGGGSDTQY
>TRBJ1-2|NA|TRBV19
ASSRTGSVSWDGGYT
>TRBJ2-7|NA|TRBV5-4
ASSHARGSYEQY
>TRBJ2-5|NA|TRBV5-1
ASSTGDQETQY
>TRBJ1-5|NA|TRBV18
ASSPAPLGTQH
>TRBJ1-5|NA|TRBV2
ASSLPWTGRPGTQH
>TRBJ2-2|once|TRBV11-2
ASSLDRGYTGELF
>TRBJ1-6|few|TRBV7-8
ASSWAVLTSPLH
>TRBJ2-3|NA|TRBV6-2/TRBV6-3
ASSTGTGIDTQY
>TRBJ1-2|NA|TRBV6-4
ASSRDRGSYGYT